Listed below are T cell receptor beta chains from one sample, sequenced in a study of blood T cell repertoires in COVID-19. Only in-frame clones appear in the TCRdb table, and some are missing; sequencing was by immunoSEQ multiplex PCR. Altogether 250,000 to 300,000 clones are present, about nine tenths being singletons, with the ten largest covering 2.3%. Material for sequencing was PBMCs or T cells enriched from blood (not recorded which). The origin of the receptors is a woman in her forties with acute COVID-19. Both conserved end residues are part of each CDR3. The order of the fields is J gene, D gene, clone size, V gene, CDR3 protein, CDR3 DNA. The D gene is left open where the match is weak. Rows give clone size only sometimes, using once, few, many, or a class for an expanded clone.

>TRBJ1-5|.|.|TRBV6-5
CASSYFRFSNQPQHF
TGTGCCAGCAGTTACTTCAGGTTCAGCAATCAGCCCCAGCATTTT
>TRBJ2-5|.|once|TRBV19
CASSDLKDKQETQYF
TGTGCCAGTAGTGATCTTAAGGACAAACAAGAGACCCAGTACTTC
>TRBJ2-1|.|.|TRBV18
CASSLGTQVYNEQFF
TGTGCCAGCTCACTAGGGACACAGGTCTACAATGAGCAGTTCTTC
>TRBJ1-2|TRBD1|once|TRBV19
CASRGQASYGYTF
TGTGCCAGTAGGGGACAGGCCTCCTATGGCTACACCTTC
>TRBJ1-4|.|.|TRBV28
CASSSHRASVGKLFF
TGTGCCAGCAGTTCCCACAGGGCCTCCGTCGGAAAACTGTTTTTT
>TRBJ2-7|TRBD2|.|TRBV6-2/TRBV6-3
CASSTTSGRRIEQYF
TGTGCCAGCAGTACGACTAGCGGGAGAAGGATCGAGCAGTACTTC
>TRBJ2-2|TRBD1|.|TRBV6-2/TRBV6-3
CASSDGQGNTGELFF
TGTGCCAGCAGCGACGGACAGGGGAACACCGGGGAGCTGTTTTTT
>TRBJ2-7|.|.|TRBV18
CASSSSLGATLYEQYF
TGTGCCAGCTCCTCCTCTTTGGGGGCCACGCTGTACGAGCAGTACTTC
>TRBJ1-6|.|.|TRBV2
CASSAEGDNSPLHF
TGTGCCAGCAGTGCAGAGGGCGACAATTCACCCCTCCACTTT
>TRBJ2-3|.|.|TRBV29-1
CSVGGGRGTDTQYF
TGCAGCGTTGGGGGCGGACGGGGCACAGATACGCAGTATTTT
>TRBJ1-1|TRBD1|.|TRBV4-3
CASSQDTPITRGTEAFF
TGCGCCAGCAGCCAAGATACCCCGATCACCAGGGGGACTGAAGCTTTCTTT
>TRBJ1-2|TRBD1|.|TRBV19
CASSRTGFYGYTF
TGTGCCAGTAGTCGGACAGGGTTCTATGGCTACACCTTC
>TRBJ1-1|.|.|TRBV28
CASIPDMNTEAFF
TGTGCCAGCATACCAGACATGAACACTGAAGCTTTCTTT
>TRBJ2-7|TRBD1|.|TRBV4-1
CASSQEGWTGDEQYF
TGCGCCAGCAGCCAAGAGGGATGGACAGGGGACGAGCAGTACTTC
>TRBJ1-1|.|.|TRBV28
CASSFRGANTEAFF
TGTGCCAGCAGTTTTAGGGGTGCGAACACTGAAGCTTTCTTT
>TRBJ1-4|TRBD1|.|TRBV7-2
CASSTTGGRGEKLFF
TGTGCCAGCAGCACCACAGGGGGCAGGGGGGAAAAACTGTTTTTT
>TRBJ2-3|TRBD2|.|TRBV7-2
CASSSQAGLSTDTQYF
TGTGCCAGCAGCTCCCAAGCGGGGCTTAGCACAGATACGCAGTATTTT